The sequence of this T cell receptor beta chain was determined in a study of T cells in Graves' hyperthyroidism and ophthalmopathy. Study-wide results and limits: Most expanded thyroid clonotypes above 0.001 also appeared in blood.

A word on this clonotype: What it recognizes is unknown.

RNA transcripts were the template for amplifying TCR beta CDR3 regions. The TCR CDR3 first-round RT-PCR relied on the HTBI primer set. TCRdb reprocessed the multiplex PCR reads via MiXCR and lists one record per CDR3 protein. The sample has 40,000 to 60,000 distinct CDR3 sequences, approximately 48% seen once; the top ten hold roughly 9.1%. This CDR3 is 13 amino acids long. Germline CDR1 and CDR2: MGHDK and SYGVNS. Ophthalmopathy patients had Clinical Activity Score at least 3, NOSPECS grade at least 4, duration under 3 months. Fresh peripheral blood, 10 ml, yielded the PBMCs. The gene calls are TRBV25-1 and TRBJ1-1; a weak D match, TRBD1 (5 bases). This clonotype originated in a woman aged 50 to 65 with Graves' ophthalmopathy. Material for sequencing was blood. The CDR3 nucleotides read TGTGCTAGAGATCAGGGACGGTACACTGAAGCTTTCTTT. As protein: CARDQGRYTEAFF.